This T cell receptor (beta chain) was retrieved from a study of T cell responses to AZD1222 COVID-19 vaccine. Notes on the study in general: Repertoire sampling happened only post peak T cell response.

The CDR3 has 15 residues. Germline-derived CDR1 and CDR2 are LGHDT and YNNKEL (reference sequence). Deletions cut 1 base from V and 1 base from J, with 11 bases between. Method: immunoSEQ multiplex PCR; TCRdb's copy keeps in-frame clones and lacks some. The data show about 120,000 clones, around nine tenths seen once. Concerning this clone: Its antigen is undetermined.

The starting material was peripheral blood, obtained on day 0 of AZD1222 vaccination. The chain joins TRBV3-1 (or the pseudogene TRBV3-2) to TRBJ2-7; D is perhaps TRBD1 or TRBD2 (5 bases each). The source is an adult in good health. For the CDR3, the DNA is TGTGCCAGCAGCCAAGTTCCGGGGACGTCCTACGAGCAGTACTTC. It yields the protein CASSQVPGTSYEQYF.